A single sample gave rise to the 12 T cell receptor beta chains below, sequenced in a study of CD8 T cells in ankylosing spondylitis. General study findings and limits: Characteristic of ankylosing spondylitis blood, it appeared, was a TCR beta motif comprising eight highly homologous variants.

TCRdb re-derived calls from the 5' RACE reads in MiXCR, one entry per CDR3 protein. This table has approximately 540,000 distinct CDR3 sequences, about an eighth appearing once. These receptors have no identified antigens. Sequencing was done on a sample of blood, either unsorted or a sorted T cell fraction (not recorded which). Receptors were obtained from a male donor with ankylosing spondylitis.

V gene TRBV9 combines with J gene TRBJ2-3; TRBD2 aligns across 7 bases. CDR3 length: 15 residues. Germline CDR1 is SGDLS and CDR2 is YYNGEE. V shed 6 bases and J 3 bases; nucleotides not matched to a gene: 10. This chain's CDR3 is CASTLSGVLTDTQYF. CDR3 nucleotides: TGTGCCAGCACCCTAAGCGGGGTCCTGACAGATACGCAGTATTTT.

This chain links TRBV7-9 with TRBJ1-1; D remains unclear. The CDR3 consists of 12 residues. V was pared by 3 bases and J by 12 bases, with 14 bases between. CDR1 SEHNR and CDR2 FQNEAQ come from the germline V gene (reference sequence). This CDR3 is CASSFGRGGTFF. The CDR3 nucleotides are TGTGCCAGCAGCTTTGGGAGAGGTGGGACTTTCTTT.

This clonotype has just a few counts. This sequence joins TRBV3-1 and TRBJ2-7; D possibly corresponds to TRBD2 (6 bases). Trimming cost V 4 bases and J 4 bases, with 11 bases left between them. From germline, CDR1 is LGHDT and CDR2 YNNKEL (reference sequence). This CDR3 is 13 amino acids long. The CDR3: CASSRDSHYEQYF. CDR3 DNA sequence: TGTGCCAGCAGCCGGGACTCCCATTACGAGCAGTACTTC.

This clonotype was seen at least ten times. The chain employs TRBV15 and TRBJ1-2; a possible D gene is TRBD1 (5 bases). The V gene lost 0 bases and the J gene lost 3 bases, with 8 bases spanning the gap. Germline CDR1 LNHNV, CDR2 YYDKDF (reference sequence). There are 14 residues in the CDR3. CDR3 DNA sequence: TGTGCCACCAGCAGAGAGGCCAGGGACTATGGCTACACCTTC. Translation gives CATSREARDYGYTF. Combining the CDR3 with reference TRBV15 and TRBJ1-2 gives the whole variable domain DAMVIQNPRYQVTQFGKPVTLSCSQTLNHNVMYWYQQKSSQAPKLLFHYYDKDFNNEADTPDNFQSRRPNTSFCFLDIRSPGLGDTAMYLCATSREARDYGYTFGSGTRLTVV.

The CDR3 nucleotides read TGTGCCAGCAGCGCATTTTGGGAGGGCTCAGAGACCCAGTACTTC. Its protein product is CASSAFWEGSETQYF. The V call is TRBV11-2, the J call TRBJ2-5; TRBD2 aligns across 7 bases. V shed 5 bases and J 4 bases; nucleotides not matched to a gene: 10. Germline CDR1 and CDR2: SGHAT and FQNNGV. This CDR3 comprises 15 residues.

In this sample, this clonotype turned up many times. The V and J genes are TRBV5-1 and TRBJ1-1; D ambiguous. Germline V gene lookup returns CDR1 SGHRS and CDR2 YFSETQ. Trimming left V 5 bases short and J 4 bases short, with 12 bases between. There are 13 residues in the CDR3. The CDR3 DNA follows: TGCGCCAGCAGTTCGACCCTGACCACTGAAGCTTTCTTT. Residues: CASSSTLTTEAFF.

This clonotype was recorded at least ten times. The V call is TRBV6-2 or TRBV6-3, the J call TRBJ2-1, with a weak D call TRBD2 (5 bases). CDR3 length equals 12 residues. CDR1 is MNHEY and CDR2 is SVGEGT in the germline V gene. The V gene lost 6 bases and the J gene lost 15 bases, with 18 bases spanning the gap. The CDR3 DNA reads TGTGCCAGCAGCAGGCAGCGGCCCTCACTGTTCTTC. Its translation: CASSRQRPSLFF.

The chain recombines TRBV12-3 or TRBV12-4 with TRBJ2-7; 8 bases fit TRBD1. The CDR3 sequence is 13 residues long. Trimming cost V 6 bases and J 5 bases; bases outside gene matches: 6. CDR3 protein: CASRLMDRDEQYF. The CDR3 DNA reads as TGTGCCAGCAGACTCATGGACAGGGACGAGCAGTACTTC.

J is TRBJ2-5 and V is TRBV6-5; tentative D call: TRBD2 (6 bases). CDR3 length equals 15 residues. V lost 2 bases and J 3 bases, leaving 13 bases between the germline ends. Germline values: CDR1 MNHEY, CDR2 SVGAGI. The CDR3 nucleotides are TGTGCCAGCAGTTACCCGGAGGGGTGGAAAGAGACCCAGTACTTC. As protein: CASSYPEGWKETQYF.

In its sample, this clonotype was seen a few times. CDR3 sequence: CASSMTGDSTDTQYF. In DNA form, the CDR3 reads TGTGCCAGCAGTATGACAGGAGACAGCACAGATACGCAGTATTTT. The chain joins TRBV2 to TRBJ2-3; TRBD1 is a possible D gene (6 bases). The V end was cut by 5 bases, the J end by 0 bases, with 12 bases between. Germline V lookup: CDR1 SNHLY, CDR2 FYNNEI. This CDR3 comprises 15 residues.

The table lists this clonotype with a few counts. The chain is built from TRBV4-1 and TRBJ2-2; the D is unclear. CDR3 length equals 16 residues. Germline V gene sequence: CDR1 MGHRA, CDR2 YSYEKL. The germline V and J ends were trimmed by 3 bases and 1 base, with 12 bases remaining between them. For the CDR3, the DNA is TGCGCCAGCAGCCAGTCGGTCAGTTTGAACACCGGGGAGCTGTTTTTT. Translation: CASSQSVSLNTGELFF.

This clonotype has ten or more counts. V and J are TRBV5-1 and TRBJ1-6; D is ambiguous. The length of the CDR3 is 12 residues. The germline V and J ends were trimmed by 7 bases and 6 bases, with 8 bases remaining between them. Germline V CDR1 and CDR2: SGHRS, YFSETQ. The CDR3 region is CASRSGNSPLHF. CDR3 nucleotide sequence: TGCGCCAGCCGTTCCGGTAATTCACCCCTCCACTTT. The full variable domain, in which reference TRBV5-1 and TRBJ1-6 provide the parts outside the CDR3, is KAGVTQTPRYLIKTRGQQVTLSCSPISGHRSVSWYQQTPGQGLQFLFEYFSETQRNKGNFPGRFSGRQFSNSRSEMNVSTLELGDSALYLCASRSGNSPLHFGNGTRLTVT.